The rows below give T cell receptor beta chains drawn from one sample of a study of blood T cell repertoires in COVID-19. Sequencing used immunoSEQ multiplex PCR; TCRdb keeps in-frame clones, though not all of them. Of about 110,000 clones listed, around 80% are singletons. Sequenced: peripheral blood. Receptor source: a human donor in a cohort sampled during active or convalescent COVID-19. Both conserved end residues are part of each CDR3. D genes are given only for firm matches. Clone size is given for some rows only: seen once, a few or many times, or a class if the clone is expanded.

NA	TRBJ1-5	TRBV6-6	TRBD1	TGTGCCAGCAGTTACTCCGGGACAGGGGGCAGTCAGCCCCAGCATTTT	CASSYSGTGGSQPQHF
NA	TRBJ1-6	TRBV4-1	TRBD1	TGCGCCAGCAGCCACTTGACAGGGACCTCCTATAATTCACCCCTCCACTTT	CASSHLTGTSYNSPLHF
NA	TRBJ1-4	TRBV6-5	NA	TGTGCCAGCACCCAGAGCGGGGGCCCCCTTGAAAAACTGTTTTTT	CASTQSGGPLEKLFF
NA	TRBJ1-1	TRBV10-2	NA	TGCGCCAGCAGAAAACAGGTTCTGGGGACTGAAGCTTTCTTT	CASRKQVLGTEAFF
NA	TRBJ2-5	TRBV24-1	NA	TGTGCCACCAGTGATTTCTCGACAGGACAGGAGACCCAGTACTTC	CATSDFSTGQETQYF
NA	TRBJ1-3	TRBV27	NA	TGTGCCAGCAGTCCCGACACAGGCCCCAACTCTGGAAACACCATATATTTT	CASSPDTGPNSGNTIYF
NA	TRBJ2-5	TRBV2	TRBD1	TGTGCCAGCAGGGCCCAGGACAGGGGGCTTGAGACCCAGTACTTC	CASRAQDRGLETQYF
NA	TRBJ2-1	TRBV10-1	TRBD1	TGCGCCAGCAGTGGCCAGGGACAGGGGACCCAGTTCTTC	CASSGQGQGTQFF
NA	TRBJ2-7	TRBV11-1	TRBD1	TGTGCCAGCAGCCGGGACAGGGCCTACGAGCAGTACTTC	CASSRDRAYEQYF
NA	TRBJ2-7	TRBV18	TRBD1	TGTGCCAGCTCACCATCAGGGGGATACGAGCAGTACTTC	CASSPSGGYEQYF
NA	TRBJ2-7	TRBV18	NA	TGTGCCAGCTCCGAAACAGGGAAACACGAGCAGTACTTC	CASSETGKHEQYF
few	TRBJ2-2	TRBV27	NA	TGTGCCAGCAGTTTACTGGGGGCGACCGGGGAGCTGTTTTTT	CASSLLGATGELFF
NA	TRBJ1-1	TRBV6-5	TRBD1	TGTGCCAGCAGTTACTCCGGGACAGTTAACACTGAAGCTTTCTTT	CASSYSGTVNTEAFF
NA	TRBJ2-3	TRBV28	TRBD2	TGTGCCAGCAGTTTCATGCAGCGGGGGGGAACAGATACGCAGTATTTT	CASSFMQRGGTDTQYF
NA	TRBJ1-4	TRBV2	NA	TGTGCCAGCAGTGAAGGGGCGGGGATTGGGTCTAATGAAAAACTGTTTTTT	CASSEGAGIGSNEKLFF
NA	TRBJ2-2	TRBV6-1	NA	TGTGCCAGCAGTGAGCAGGGCGCCGGGGAGCTGTTTTTT	CASSEQGAGELFF
NA	TRBJ1-2	TRBV12-3/TRBV12-4	TRBD1	TGTGCCAGCAGTTCTGGACAGGGGGGAAGTCAATTC	CASSSGQGGSQF
NA	TRBJ2-2	TRBV5-1	NA	TGCGCCAGCATGCGAGTCGGGGACTCGAACACCGGGGAGCTGTTTTTT	CASMRVGDSNTGELFF
NA	TRBJ2-7	TRBV19	TRBD1	TGTGCCAGTAGTATGTATGGGACAGGGGGCTTCTACGAGCAGTACTTC	CASSMYGTGGFYEQYF
NA	TRBJ2-1	TRBV19	NA	TGTGCCAGTAGTACCATTCTAGGCAATGAGCAGTTCTTC	CASSTILGNEQFF
NA	TRBJ1-5	TRBV7-2	NA	TGTGCCAGCAGCCCGGTATATGGGCCGGTGCAGCCCCAGCATTTT	CASSPVYGPVQPQHF
NA	TRBJ2-7	TRBV5-4	NA	TGTGCCAGCAACTTGGGGGGCGCGGGATCCTACGAGCAGTACTTC	CASNLGGAGSYEQYF
NA	TRBJ2-3	TRBV24-1	NA	TGTGCCACCAGTGATTCCCGGGTGGGAGATACGCAGTATTTT	CATSDSRVGDTQYF
NA	TRBJ2-1	TRBV5-1	TRBD2	TGCGCCAGCAGCTTGGATAGCGGGACTCGAATCGGCGATGAGCAGTTCTTC	CASSLDSGTRIGDEQFF
NA	TRBJ2-1	TRBV28	NA	TGTGCCAGCAGTCTAATTCAGGTCCGGAGGGGAAACAATGAGCAGTTCTTC	CASSLIQVRRGNNEQFF
NA	TRBJ2-5	TRBV27	TRBD1	TGTGCCAGCAAGGACAGGGACCAGGGGGTCGGAGAGACCCAGTACTTC	CASKDRDQGVGETQYF
NA	TRBJ1-2	TRBV27	NA	TGTGCCAGCAGTTCCAGATGGAGCTATGGCTACACCTTC	CASSSRWSYGYTF
NA	TRBJ1-5	TRBV6-5	NA	TGTGCCAGCAGTTACTCGGGGGGGTCCCAGCCCCAGCATTTT	CASSYSGGSQPQHF
few	TRBJ1-1	TRBV18	TRBD1	TGTGCCAGCTCACCCCTCGGACAGGGCGACACTGAAGCTTTCTTT	CASSPLGQGDTEAFF
NA	TRBJ1-5	TRBV10-3	NA	TGTGCCATCAGTGAGTCTGGAGAGGTAGGTCAGCCCCAGCATTTT	CAISESGEVGQPQHF
NA	TRBJ1-3	TRBV6-6	TRBD1	TGTGCCAGCAGTAACGACAGGGGGCGGGGAAACACCATATATTTT	CASSNDRGRGNTIYF
NA	TRBJ2-7	TRBV3-1/TRBV3-2	NA	TGTGCCAGCAGCCTGACTACAGTCTCCTACGAGCAGTACTTC	CASSLTTVSYEQYF
NA	TRBJ1-2	TRBV11-2	NA	TGTGCCAGCAGCCTAACAGGGTCCGGTCTCATTAACTATGGCTACACCTTC	CASSLTGSGLINYGYTF
NA	TRBJ1-5	TRBV12-3/TRBV12-4	NA	TGTGCCAGCAGTTTGGCAGAAAATCAGCCCCAGCATTTT	CASSLAENQPQHF
NA	TRBJ2-1	TRBV5-6	TRBD2	TGTGCCAGCACCGTAGCGGGGGGCGTATGGGGCCAGACCTACAATGAGCAGTTCTTC	CASTVAGGVWGQTYNEQFF
NA	TRBJ2-1	TRBV5-6	TRBD1	TGTGCCAGCAGCCCCGTAGGGGGCGGTCTGAAAAATGAGCAGTTCTTC	CASSPVGGGLKNEQFF
NA	TRBJ2-2	TRBV5-4	NA	TGTGCCAGCAGCTTTGGGGGGGCGCGCACCGGGGAGCTGTTTTTT	CASSFGGARTGELFF
NA	TRBJ1-2	TRBV6-6	NA	TGTGCCAGCAGTCAAGGACAGAACCTTAACTATGGCTACACCTTC	CASSQGQNLNYGYTF
NA	TRBJ2-3	TRBV7-6	TRBD2	TGTGCCAGCAGCTTAGGTTCTAGCGGGCTCAGGGCAGATACGCAGTATTTT	CASSLGSSGLRADTQYF
NA	TRBJ2-1	TRBV6-2/TRBV6-3	NA	TGTGCCACCAGCACGGGGAATGAGCAGTTCTTC	CATSTGNEQFF
few	TRBJ2-1	TRBV6-5	TRBD2	TGTGCCAGCAGTACGGGACTAGCGGGAGTCAATGAGCAGTTCTTC	CASSTGLAGVNEQFF
NA	TRBJ1-5	TRBV9	TRBD1	TGTGCCAGCAGCGTCTCCCTAGGACAGGGGGCGAAGCCCCAGCATTTT	CASSVSLGQGAKPQHF
NA	TRBJ1-2	TRBV18	NA	TGTGCCAGCTCCCCGCAAGGGAAGGGGCTGATCTATGGCTACACCTTC	CASSPQGKGLIYGYTF
NA	TRBJ2-1	TRBV7-8	NA	TGTGCCAGCAGCCCCAGGCTAGCGCCCAGTAGGAATGAGCAGTTCTTC	CASSPRLAPSRNEQFF
few	TRBJ2-1	TRBV7-9	TRBD2	TGTGCCAGCAGCTCGGGACTAGCGCACAATGAGCAGTTCTTC	CASSSGLAHNEQFF
few	TRBJ2-3	TRBV5-4	TRBD2	TGTGCCAGCAGCTGGGACTCGAGGTCGGGGGGTACGCAGTATTTT	CASSWDSRSGGTQYF
NA	TRBJ1-3	TRBV7-2	NA	TGTGCCAGCAAGTTGGGTGCAGGGGCTGAAAGCTCTGGAAACACCATATATTTT	CASKLGAGAESSGNTIYF
NA	TRBJ2-5	TRBV30	TRBD2	TGTGCCTGGAGTCTCGGGACTAGCGGAAGACCCCAAGAGACCCAGTACTTC	CAWSLGTSGRPQETQYF
NA	TRBJ1-1	TRBV6-5	NA	TGTGCCATCAAGACAGGCGCCCGGACTGAAGCTTTCTTT	CAIKTGARTEAFF
NA	TRBJ1-5	TRBV6-2/TRBV6-3	NA	TGTGCCAGCAGTTTCAACTCCAGGCCAAATAGCAATCAGCCCCAGCATTTT	CASSFNSRPNSNQPQHF
NA	TRBJ2-1	TRBV3-1/TRBV3-2	TRBD1	TGTGCCAGCAGCCGAGGACAGGGGGCAGGAGAATTCTTC	CASSRGQGAGEFF
NA	TRBJ1-2	TRBV19	NA	TGTGCCAGTAGTATCGTCGAGGGCAGCCTCTATGGCTACACCTTC	CASSIVEGSLYGYTF
NA	TRBJ2-1	TRBV28	TRBD1	TGTGCCAGCAGTTTAGCACAAACAGGGGGCAATGAGCAGTTCTTC	CASSLAQTGGNEQFF